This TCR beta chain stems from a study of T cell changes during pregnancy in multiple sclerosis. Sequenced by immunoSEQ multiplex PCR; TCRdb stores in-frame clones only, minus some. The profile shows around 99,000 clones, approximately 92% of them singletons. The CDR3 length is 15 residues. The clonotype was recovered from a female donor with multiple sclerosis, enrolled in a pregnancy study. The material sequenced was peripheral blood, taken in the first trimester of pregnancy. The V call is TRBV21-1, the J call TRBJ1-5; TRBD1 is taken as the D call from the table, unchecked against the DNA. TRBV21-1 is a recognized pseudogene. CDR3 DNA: TGTGCCAGCGGATTCGGGACAGGGGGCAATCAGCCCCAGCATTTT. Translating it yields CASGFGTGGNQPQHF.